This T cell receptor (beta chain) was identified during a study of tumor-infiltrating lymphocytes in primary liver carcinoma (dated by TCRdb to about 2017). A note on the overall study: A handful of patients with histopathologically diagnosed primary liver carcinoma underwent surgical resection in China between late 2015 and March 2016. Samples yielded roughly 3.5 to 7.13 million productive TCRbeta reads; read depth did not differ significantly between tissue types. Reproducibility between technical replicate repertoires was high, with correlation coefficients above 0.95 and mean shared-clone rates around 0.88. A total of some 35 specimens from 5 patients went through TCRbeta repertoire sequencing, namely 25 tumor regions, 5 adjacent noncancerous liver tissues and 5 peripheral blood samples. TCRbeta repertoire sequencing, expression microarrays and whole-exome sequencing were combined in the study across five regions of each liver tumor, with adjacent normal tissue and blood also included. Tumors of the five patients were stage T1-T3 N0M0 with maximum diameters of roughly 4.2 to 11 cm. Of the five patients (three men and two women, aged 30 to 69 years), four had hepatocellular carcinoma and one had combined HCC and intrahepatic cholangiocarcinoma. Overall study results and their limits: Repertoire overlap was higher between tumor regions (mean about 36%) than tumor-adjacent (17%) or tumor-blood (approximately 15%) pairs, consistent with antigen-driven expansion. Only the TCR beta chain was sequenced, which likely underestimates true repertoire diversity because unpaired alpha chains were not captured. Because the samples were bulk and unsorted, CD4+ and CD8+ T cell repertoires could not be compared. With just four to six patients in the study, the authors point out that the findings should be validated in a larger study. Compared with blood, tumors had a significantly larger share of the repertoire taken up by the top 250 clones (p = 0.039).

A constant-region primer and ProtoScript II reverse transcriptase were used to reverse-transcribe TCRbeta-specific cDNA from about 530 ng total RNA. Construction of the TCRbeta libraries relied on three nested rounds of multiplex PCR, following a slightly modified ARM-PCR procedure. A final 25-cycle PCR with Deep VentR polymerase added sample barcodes and Illumina adapters. Before sequencing, amplicons between 200 and 500 bp were purified from gel using a QIAquick gel extraction kit. An Illumina HiSeq 2500 was used to sequence the TCRbeta amplicons, generating 250-bp paired-end reads. The source study handled its data this way. Quality trimming of reads was performed with Trimmomatic v0.33, and paired reads were merged with FLASH v1.2.11 so that full CDR3 sequences could be recovered. MiGEC v1.2.1b assigned V, D and J germline segments to the rearranged TCRbeta sequences. Clonotype statistics, along with Shannon-Wiener diversity indices, were calculated using VDJtools v1.0.0. Except for diversity analysis, only each sample's 250 most abundant clonotypes were used in subsequent analyses to reduce sampling bias. TCRdb reworked the public reads: Q25 trimming with fastp, MiXCR clone assembly, productive beta chains retained. Rows are unified per CDR3 protein, each entry keeping the most common DNA and genes. These V and J calls originate from TCRdb's pipeline instead of the authors' own analysis. The sample yields approximately 320,000 distinct CDR3 sequences; roughly three fifths were counted once. The ten most abundant clones make up approximately 15% of the sample.

TRIzol reagent was used to extract blood RNA from unsorted whole blood, while the DNeasy Blood & Tissue kit provided the germline DNA. Chronic HBV infection was present in the patients, and the patients were treatment-naive at sampling. About 4 milliliters of peripheral blood were collected into K2EDTA tubes before surgery. Remarks on this clonotype: Its antigen remains undetermined. Per-nucleotide qualities are absent, and no much larger clonotype sits a single base away.

Material: peripheral blood. The TCR sequence derives from a woman aged 25 to 45 with primary liver carcinoma and hepatitis B virus infection.

The DNA sequence reads TGTGCCAGCAGTGTGATACCCCTCACAGATACGCAGTATTTT. Its translation reads: CASSVIPLTDTQYF. The chain is encoded by TRBV2 joined to TRBJ2-3; the D gene is unclear. The V and J ends are trimmed by 4 bases and 2 bases, leaving 10 bases between them. CDR1 is given as SNHLY and CDR2 as FYNNEI, both from the germline V gene. Including cysteine and phenylalanine, the CDR3 has 14 amino acids. The retained sequence is limited to the CDR3, 42 bases, with the frame set at the first base.